Below are 25 T cell receptor beta chains sequenced from a single sample in a study of graft-versus-host responses after intestinal transplantation. This table comes from immunoSEQ multiplex PCR, and its TCRdb copy is limited to in-frame clones, with some not included. Of around 50,000 clones detected, about 87% appear once; the ten largest clones hold 1.5% to 2%. The sample was PBMCs, taken 26 days after transplant. The source of these receptors is a human patient who received an intestinal transplant, so some T cells may come from the graft donor.

This clone was detected once. The chain couples TRBV4-3 to TRBJ2-3; tentative D call: TRBD2 (6 bases). V was shortened by 0 bases and J by 0 bases, with 10 bases between the two germline ends. The CDR3 covers 16 residues. Germline CDR1 reads LGHNA; CDR2 reads YSLEER. The CDR3 nucleotides are TGCGCCAGCAGCCAAGATCTGGGGACTAGCACAGATACGCAGTATTTT. This sequence encodes CASSQDLGTSTDTQYF.

The chain links TRBV28 to TRBJ1-5, with D perhaps matching TRBD1 (5 bases). The CDR3 totals 15 residues. Trimming pared 2 bases from V and 2 bases from J, leaving 10 bases between. CDR1 MDHEN and CDR2 SYDVKM come from the germline V gene. This chain's CDR3 is CASSLTGGGNQPQHF. CDR3 DNA: TGTGCCAGCAGTTTAACGGGGGGTGGCAATCAGCCCCAGCATTTT.

This sequence joins TRBV5-6 and TRBJ2-4, with a tentative D call TRBD1 (6 bases). CDR1 is SGHDT, CDR2 YYEEEE, per germline. V was clipped by 7 bases and J by 1 base, with 6 bases between them. The CDR3 covers 12 residues. The CDR3 region has the DNA TGTGCCAGCCAGGGGGCCAAAAACATTCAGTACTTC. This translates into CASQGAKNIQYF.

CDR3 in amino acids: CASSPRGSGDTQYF. The CDR3 DNA sequence: TGTGCCAGCAGTCCCAGGGGATCGGGAGATACGCAGTATTTT. The gene calls are TRBV13 and TRBJ2-3, with D perhaps matching TRBD1 (6 bases). The CDR3 contains 14 residues. Trimming removed 6 bases at V and 5 bases at J, with 15 bases between. Germline V lookup: CDR1 PRHDT, CDR2 FYEKMQ (reference sequence).

The chain employs TRBV28 and TRBJ2-5; D is perhaps TRBD1 (6 bases). This CDR3 has 15 amino acids. Germline values: CDR1 MDHEN, CDR2 SYDVKM. V lost 7 bases to trimming and J lost 0 bases, with 15 bases between them. CDR3 DNA: TGTGCCAGCACCCTACAGGGCTCGTACCAAGAGACCCAGTACTTC. Protein sequence: CASTLQGSYQETQYF.

A few counts support this clone. The rearrangement joins TRBV11-2 to TRBJ1-4, with TRBD1 matching over 8 bases. The V gene end was trimmed by 3 bases and the J gene end by 8 bases; junction bases not matched to a gene: 5. Germline V CDR1 and CDR2: SGHAT, FQNNGV. This CDR3 comprises 14 residues. CDR3 in DNA: TGTGCCAGCAGCTTTCTGACAGGGGAGGAAAAACTGTTTTTT. This translates into CASSFLTGEEKLFF. Looking up the rest from reference TRBV11-2 and TRBJ1-4 gives the full variable domain: EAGVAQSPRYKIIEKRQSVAFWCNPISGHATLYWYQQILGQGPKLLIQFQNNGVVDDSQLPKDRFSAERLKGVDSTLKIQPAKLEDSAVYLCASSFLTGEEKLFFGSGTQLSVL.

The chain joins TRBV5-1 to TRBJ2-1; no reliable D call. V was trimmed by 7 bases and J by 2 bases, leaving 16 bases between them. This CDR3 is built from 15 residues. Germline V CDR1 and CDR2: SGHRS, YFSETQ. For the CDR3, the DNA is TGCGCCAGCTCGAGGAAGCTAAGCCCCTACAATGAGCAGTTCTTC. As protein: CASSRKLSPYNEQFF.

V gene TRBV6-1 combines with J gene TRBJ1-1, with 11 positions matching TRBD1. Germline V gives CDR1 MNHNS, CDR2 SASEGT. J lost 5 bases, V lost 4 bases, and 3 bases had no gene match. CDR3 length: 14 residues. Here the CDR3 reads CASSVGQGATEAFF. The CDR3 DNA sequence: TGTGCCAGCAGTGTCGGACAGGGGGCGACTGAAGCTTTCTTT.

The rearrangement links TRBV19 to TRBJ1-5, with a weak D call TRBD1 (6 bases). V was pared by 6 bases and J by 7 bases, with 13 bases between. The germline gives CDR1 LNHDA, CDR2 SQIVND (reference sequence). This CDR3 has 13 residues. In nucleotides, the CDR3 is TGTGCCAGTAGCCTTAGGACAGACCAGCCCCAGCATTTT. Protein sequence: CASSLRTDQPQHF.

The rearrangement links TRBV6-6 to TRBJ2-1; 8 bases agree with TRBD1. Germline V CDR1 and CDR2: MNHNY, SVGAGI (reference sequence). Germline trimming cut 5 bases from V and 2 bases from J; bases unmatched to any gene: 5. There are 15 residues in the CDR3. CDR3 sequence (DNA): TGTGCCAGCAGTGGGCGGACAGGGCCCTACAATGAGCAGTTCTTC. This translates into CASSGRTGPYNEQFF.

The CDR3 here is CASSLQGSPLHF. The CDR3 DNA reads as TGTGCCAGCAGTTTACAGGGTTCACCCCTCCACTTT. The rearrangement links TRBV7-9 to TRBJ1-6; a possible D gene is TRBD1 (6 bases). This CDR3 contains 12 residues. Per germline, CDR1 SEHNR and CDR2 FQNEAQ (reference sequence). Trimming removed 6 bases from V and 9 bases from J, with 9 bases in between.

The J gene is TRBJ2-5, the V gene TRBV27, with D perhaps matching TRBD2 (6 bases). Germline CDR1 and CDR2: MNHEY and SMNVEV (reference sequence). V lost 1 base and J 5 bases, leaving 14 bases between the germline ends. CDR3 length: 15 amino acids. CDR3 nucleotides: TGTGCCAGCAGTTTATTCAGTCCCCGGGGGGAGACCCAGTACTTC. Translating gives CASSLFSPRGETQYF.

The count of this clone is one. V gene TRBV6-6 combines with J gene TRBJ1-2; 8 bases are shared with TRBD1. CDR3 length equals 15 residues. Germline V lookup: CDR1 MNHNY, CDR2 SVGAGI (reference sequence). Trimming cost V 6 bases and J 2 bases; bases outside gene matches: 8. CDR3 in DNA: TGTGCCAGCAGGGAGAAAGGACAGGGAAACTATGGCTACACCTTC. It encodes CASREKGQGNYGYTF.

The chain couples TRBV28 to TRBJ1-1, with 10 bases aligning to TRBD1. Per the germline V gene, CDR1 is MDHEN and CDR2 is SYDVKM. V dropped 1 base and J dropped 1; count of bases not matched to a gene: 12. The CDR3 has 19 residues. The CDR3 bases are TGTGCCAGCAGTTTATCGACCCCTAGTTGGACAGGGGGGAACACTGAAGCTTTCTTT. It codes for CASSLSTPSWTGGNTEAFF. The variable domain in full, completed from reference TRBV28 and TRBJ1-1, reads DVKVTQSSRYLVKRTGEKVFLECVQDMDHENMFWYRQDPGLGLRLIYFSYDVKMKEKGDIPEGYSVSREKKERFSLILESASTNQTSMYLCASSLSTPSWTGGNTEAFFGQGTRLTVV.

The chain recombines TRBV4-1 with TRBJ1-1; weak D call: TRBD1 (5 bases). V lost 3 bases and J 5 bases, leaving 13 bases between the germline ends. The germline V gene has CDR1 MGHRA and CDR2 YSYEKL. CDR3 size: 14 residues. The CDR3 DNA follows: TGCGCCAGCAGCCACTCAGCGGGGGAAACTGAAGCTTTCTTT. This translates into CASSHSAGETEAFF.

The CDR3 bases are TGTGCCAGCAGCCCCCAATCTCCTACAGGGGCCTATGGCTACACCTTC. Translation gives CASSPQSPTGAYGYTF. The chain employs TRBV7-9 and TRBJ1-2, with 7 positions matching TRBD1. CDR1 SEHNR and CDR2 FQNEAQ come from the germline V gene (reference sequence). V lost 5 bases and J lost 4; bases outside the gene matches: 13. The CDR3 sequence is 16 residues long.

The chain employs TRBV4-1 and TRBJ1-2; no reliable D call. The CDR3 contains 13 residues. From germline, CDR1 is MGHRA and CDR2 YSYEKL. With 1 base removed from V and 0 bases from J, the gap between germline ends came to 3 bases. The chain's CDR3 is CASSQVSNYGYTF. CDR3 in DNA: TGCGCCAGCAGCCAAGTATCTAACTATGGCTACACCTTC.

The chain uses TRBV19 and TRBJ1-4; 8 bases agree with TRBD1. The germline gives CDR1 LNHDA, CDR2 SQIVND (reference sequence). V was clipped by 8 bases and J by 6 bases; unmatched bases: 8. This CDR3 is 14 amino acids long. The CDR3 reads CASGSWGQDEKLFF. CDR3 coding DNA: TGTGCCAGTGGTTCGTGGGGACAGGATGAAAAACTGTTTTTT.

About this clone itself: The junction departs from germline at one end; a sequencing error may be responsible. V gene TRBV30 combines with J gene TRBJ1-5; 7 bases match TRBD1. This CDR3 comprises 12 residues. CDR1 and CDR2 (germline): GTSNPN, SVGIG (reference sequence). The CDR3, as DNA: TGTGCCTGGAGCGGCGTTACCAGGGGGATGTATTTT. It specifies CAWSGVTRGMYF.

The J gene is TRBJ1-2, the V gene TRBV28, with TRBD1 matching over 7 bases. The CDR3 is 12 amino acids. V lost 6 bases, J lost 8 bases, and 6 bases stayed unmatched. CDR1 MDHEN and CDR2 SYDVKM come from the germline V gene. The CDR3 nucleotides are TGTGCCAGCAGCTCATACAGGGGCGGCTACACCTTC. This sequence encodes CASSSYRGGYTF.

This clone has a single count. The genes are TRBV28 and TRBJ2-2; 12 positions agree with TRBD2. The CDR3 has 20 residues. Losses at the gene ends were 10 bases for V and 6 bases for J; bases not matched to a gene: 24. The germline V gene has CDR1 MDHEN and CDR2 SYDVKM. As DNA, the CDR3 is TGTGCCACAAAATTTAAGGTTGGCCGAGCTAGCGGGGGGGCCGCCGGGGAGCTGTTTTTT. Its translation: CATKFKVGRASGGAAGELFF.

This chain links TRBV2 with TRBJ1-1; D unresolved. The CDR3 spans 17 residues. Trimming removed 1 base at V and 0 bases at J, with 15 bases between. Germline V CDR1 and CDR2: SNHLY, FYNNEI. For the CDR3, the DNA is TGTGCCAGCAGTGAAGTTAACAGTTTTGATCTGAACACTGAAGCTTTCTTT. It translates to CASSEVNSFDLNTEAFF.

V usage is TRBV27 and J usage is TRBJ2-7, with D possibly being TRBD2 (6 bases). V lost 7 bases, J lost 0 bases, and 13 bases lay in between. Germline V lookup: CDR1 MNHEY, CDR2 SMNVEV (reference sequence). This CDR3 comprises 14 residues. The CDR3, as DNA: TGTGCCAGCATGGGACTCCCGAGCTCCTACGAGCAGTACTTC. It yields the protein CASMGLPSSYEQYF.

This sequence joins TRBV11-3 and TRBJ2-2; tentatively, D is TRBD2 (5 bases). CDR3 length: 15 amino acids. Trimming cost V 2 bases and J 2 bases, with 9 bases left between them. Germline lookup yields CDR1 SGHNT and CDR2 YENEEA. In DNA, the CDR3 is TGTGCCAGCAGCTTACGTCGGGGAAACACCGGGGAGCTGTTTTTT. Translated: CASSLRRGNTGELFF.

The chain joins TRBV28 to TRBJ2-1; 10 bases match TRBD2. Germline CDR1 MDHEN, CDR2 SYDVKM. The length of the CDR3 is 19 residues. The J segment lost 6 bases and the V segment lost 3 bases, leaving 17 bases of the junction unmatched. For the CDR3, the DNA is TGTGCCAGCAGTTTTGGTCAGAAGCGGGAGGGCCCGTCCGGCAATGAGCAGTTCTTC. Protein: CASSFGQKREGPSGNEQFF.